Following are 12 T cell receptor beta chains from one sample sequenced in a study of tumor-infiltrating lymphocytes in primary liver carcinoma. With a constant-region primer, TCR beta cDNA was made from approximately 500 ng of total RNA. Libraries for TCR beta were built through three nested multiplex PCR rounds, which together made up a slightly modified ARM-PCR procedure. Use of TRBV1-TRBV30 forward primers with a C-beta reverse primer characterized the first two PCR rounds, which lasted about 9 cycles each. TCRdb called the multiplex PCR reads again in MiXCR, with one record for every CDR3 protein. The sample includes 300,000 to 400,000 distinct CDR3 sequences, less than 70% of them seen just once. Unsorted whole blood yielded the blood RNA, and germline DNA was also extracted. Sequencing was performed on peripheral blood. The source is a middle-aged man with primary liver carcinoma and hepatitis B virus infection.

Comment on this clonotype: The germline gene is not matched at one end of the junction; a read error may be the cause. The chain couples TRBV29-1 to TRBJ2-1, with 11 nucleotides matching TRBD2. The CDR3 runs to 12 residues. In germline, CDR1 is SQVTM, CDR2 ANQGSEA. This chain's CDR3 is CSVESSGRRQLF. The CDR3 DNA sequence: TGCAGCGTGGAATCTAGCGGGAGGCGCCAGTTGTTC.

This clonotype has a count of ten or more. The chain is built from TRBV6-5 and TRBJ2-7, with TRBD1 matching over 7 bases. CDR1 and CDR2 from the germline V gene are MNHEY and SVGAGI. This CDR3 is 13 amino acids long. J gave up 4 bases and V 4 bases, and 4 bases lay outside the gene matches. CDR3 DNA: TGTGCCAGCAGTTTGGGACAGTTGTACGAGCAGTACTTC. Residues: CASSLGQLYEQYF.

For this clonotype: This may come from a read error, since a much larger clone is one base off. DNA of the CDR3: TGCGCCAGCAGCACCCCACAAGATACGCACTATTTT. Translating it yields CASSTPQDTHYF. V usage is TRBV5-1 and J usage is TRBJ2-3, with D uncertain. The CDR3 is 12 amino acids. Germline CDR1 reads SGHRS; CDR2 reads YFSETQ.

A word on this clonotype: One end of the junction is discordant with germline, which a read error may explain. The gene calls are TRBV11-2 and TRBJ2-7, with TRBD1 matching over 9 bases. The CDR3 consists of 19 residues. Germline V gives CDR1 SGHAT, CDR2 FQNNGV. The chain's CDR3 is CASSWHPGQGVPSSCELYF. The CDR3 DNA is TGTGCCAGCAGCTGGCACCCGGGACAGGGTGTTCCGAGCTCCTGCGAGCTGTACTTC.

This clonotype has just a few counts. In DNA, the CDR3 is TGTGCCAGCAGCTTAGGGAAAGGGGGCCTCGGATATACTGAAGCTTTCTTT. Protein sequence: CASSLGKGGLGYTEAFF. The rearrangement uses TRBV11-2 and TRBJ1-1; TRBD1 aligns across 7 bases. CDR3 size: 17 residues. Germline V gene data show CDR1 as SGHAT and CDR2 as FQNNGV. J was trimmed by 5 bases and V by 1 base; bases with no gene match: 13.

A remark on this clonotype: A read error may produce the germline difference seen at one junction end. The chain combines TRBV11-3 with TRBJ2-3, with 7 bases fitting TRBD1. This CDR3 is built from 13 residues. Germline V gene lookup returns CDR1 SGHNT and CDR2 YENEEA. CDR3 loop: CASRMTGTDMQYF. The CDR3 coding sequence is TGTGCCAGCAGAATGACAGGGACAGATATGCAGTATTTT.

This chain connects TRBV7-9 to TRBJ2-3; 12 bases are shared with TRBD2. CDR1 is SEHNR, CDR2 FQNEAQ, per germline (reference sequence). Trimming removed 4 bases from V and 2 bases from J; junction bases left unmatched: 4. The CDR3 contains 16 residues. The CDR3 DNA sequence: TGTGCCAGCAGCTCACGGACTAGCGGGGCCACAGATACGCAGTATTTT. It yields the protein CASSSRTSGATDTQYF.

A note on this clonotype: The final CDR3 position lacks the conserved phenylalanine or tryptophan, pointing to a likely read error. No DNA is shown, since the ends of the CDR3 on it are uncertain; the CDR3 is the one TCRdb lists. The V call is TRBV6-5, the J call TRBJ2-1; TRBD2, as called in the table, went unchecked against the DNA. Ends included, the CDR3 has 15 residues. Per the germline V gene, CDR1 is MNHEY and CDR2 is SVGAGI. The chain's CDR3 is CASSPQRDHYNEQLL.

On this clonotype itself: One end of the junction varies from germline; a read error may be responsible. The chain combines TRBV11-2 with TRBJ2-3; the D is unclear. The length of the CDR3 is 13 residues. Germline CDR1 is SGHAT and CDR2 is FQNNGV. CDR3 in DNA: TGTGTCAGCAGCTTTGGGCCGCTCGATATGCAGTATTTT. Translation gives CVSSFGPLDMQYF.

Of note for this clonotype: Being one base from a much bigger clone, this may be a read error. V gene TRBV6-1 combines with J gene TRBJ2-1; D might be TRBD1 or TRBD2, each matching 5 bases. CDR1 MNHNS and CDR2 SASEGT come from the germline V gene. V lost 3 bases and J 2 bases, leaving 11 bases between the germline ends. The CDR3 loop spans 15 amino acids. CDR3 residues: CASSDEGSAYNEQFF. CDR3 bases: TGTGCCAGCAGTGATGAGGGGTCGGCCTACAATGAGCAGTTCTTC.

Concerning this clonotype itself: The junction departs from germline at one end; a sequencing error may be responsible. The CDR3 protein is CTSSLLAREYGARTGELFF. The CDR3 DNA reads as TGTACCAGCAGCTTGCTTGCCAGGGAGTACGGAGCGCGCACCGGGGAGCTGTTTTTT. The genes are TRBV5-5 and TRBJ2-2; D tentatively fits TRBD1 or TRBD2 (5 bases each). Germline V gene data show CDR1 as SGHKS and CDR2 as YYEKEE (reference sequence). The CDR3 spans 19 residues.

The chain employs TRBV10-3 and TRBJ1-2; 9 nucleotides align to TRBD1. J was trimmed by 6 bases and V by 3 bases; bases with no gene match: 8. The CDR3 has 15 residues. Germline values: CDR1 ENHRY, CDR2 SYGVKD. CDR3 in amino acids: CAISERPQGANGYTF. In DNA, the CDR3 is TGTGCCATCAGTGAACGTCCACAGGGGGCGAATGGCTACACCTTC.